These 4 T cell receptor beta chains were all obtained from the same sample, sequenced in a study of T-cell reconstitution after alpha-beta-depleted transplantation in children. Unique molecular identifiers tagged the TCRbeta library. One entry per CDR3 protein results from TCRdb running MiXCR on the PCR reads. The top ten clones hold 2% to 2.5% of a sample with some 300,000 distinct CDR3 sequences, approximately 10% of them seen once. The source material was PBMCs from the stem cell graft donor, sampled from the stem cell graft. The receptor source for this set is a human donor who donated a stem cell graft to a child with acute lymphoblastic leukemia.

The CDR3 DNA sequence: TGCGCCAGCAGCCAAGAAATGGGAGGGCCCCAGCATTTT. It specifies CASSQEMGGPQHF. This rearrangement joins TRBV4-3 to TRBJ1-5; no firm D call. This CDR3 comprises 13 residues. Trimming took 0 bases from V and 9 from J, leaving 9 bases between them. The germline V gene has CDR1 LGHNA and CDR2 YSLEER.

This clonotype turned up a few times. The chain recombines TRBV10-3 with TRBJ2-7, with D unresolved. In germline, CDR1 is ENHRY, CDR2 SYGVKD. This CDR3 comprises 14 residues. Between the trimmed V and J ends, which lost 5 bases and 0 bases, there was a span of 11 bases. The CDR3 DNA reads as TGTGCCATCAGTAATGGCGCCAGCTCCTACGAGCAGTACTTC. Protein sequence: CAISNGASSYEQYF.

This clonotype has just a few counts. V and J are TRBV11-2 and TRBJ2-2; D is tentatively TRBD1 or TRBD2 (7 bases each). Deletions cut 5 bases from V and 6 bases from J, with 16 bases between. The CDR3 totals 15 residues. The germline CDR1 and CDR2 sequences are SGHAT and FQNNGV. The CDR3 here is CASSQGETSPGELFF. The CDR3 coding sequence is TGTGCCAGCAGCCAGGGGGAGACTAGCCCCGGGGAGCTGTTTTTT.

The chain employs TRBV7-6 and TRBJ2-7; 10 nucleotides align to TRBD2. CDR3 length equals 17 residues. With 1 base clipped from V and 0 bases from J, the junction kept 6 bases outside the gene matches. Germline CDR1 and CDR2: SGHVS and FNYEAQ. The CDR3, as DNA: TGTGCCAGCAGCTTAGGAACTAGCGGGACCCGCTCCTACGAGCAGTACTTC. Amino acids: CASSLGTSGTRSYEQYF.